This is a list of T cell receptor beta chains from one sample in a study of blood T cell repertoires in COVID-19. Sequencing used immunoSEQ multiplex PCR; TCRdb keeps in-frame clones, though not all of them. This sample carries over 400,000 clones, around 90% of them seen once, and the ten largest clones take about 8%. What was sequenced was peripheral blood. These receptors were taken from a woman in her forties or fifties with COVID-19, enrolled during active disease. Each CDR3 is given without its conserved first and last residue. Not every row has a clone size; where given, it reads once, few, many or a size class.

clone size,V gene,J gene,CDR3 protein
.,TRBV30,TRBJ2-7,ACLKPGSYEQY
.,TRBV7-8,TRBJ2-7,ASSPTGYYEQY
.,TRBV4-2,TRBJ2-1,ASSQELAGAYNEQF
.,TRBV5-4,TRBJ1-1,ASSLASPNTEAF
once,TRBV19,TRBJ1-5,ASSMGVYSNQPQH
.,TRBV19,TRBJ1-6,ASSIDRRGLNSPLH
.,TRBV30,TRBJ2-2,AWSEVNSDGELF
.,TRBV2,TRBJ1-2,ASKGGRLYGYT
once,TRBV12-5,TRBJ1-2,ASGLEESPGYT
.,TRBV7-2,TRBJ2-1,ASSLSGLAGNEQF
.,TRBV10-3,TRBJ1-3,ATGHLSGNTIY
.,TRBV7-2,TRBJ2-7,ASSLVPQGAYEQY
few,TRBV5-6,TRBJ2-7,ASSLERGWPSYEQY
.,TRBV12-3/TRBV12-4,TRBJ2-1,ASSFEGGAEQF
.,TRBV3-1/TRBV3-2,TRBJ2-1,ASSQDSRDEQF
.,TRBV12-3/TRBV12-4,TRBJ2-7,ASSRPGSREQY
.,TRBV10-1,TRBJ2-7,ASSERRGRSYEQY
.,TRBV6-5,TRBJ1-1,ASSYTGDTEAF
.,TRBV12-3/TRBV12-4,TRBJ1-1,ASSLALGVSAF
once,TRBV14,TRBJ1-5,ASSQGTGNQPQH
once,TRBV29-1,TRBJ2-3,SVDLPSGGPVDTQY
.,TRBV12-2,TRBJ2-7,ASRLWLDYEQY
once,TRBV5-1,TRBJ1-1,ASSLLGIDGLTEAF